A selection of T cell receptor beta chains follows, all from one sample in a study of memory CD4+ T cells and cytomegalovirus serostatus. The method was immunoSEQ multiplex PCR; TCRdb's version includes in-frame clones alone and lacks a portion of them. Among 50,000 to 60,000 clones listed, approximately 83% were seen once. Material: memory CD4+ T cells from blood. The origin of the receptors is an adult in good health and CMV-seronegative. The CDR3 runs from the conserved cysteine through the conserved F or W. D genes are given only for firm matches. Not every row has a clone size; where given, it reads once, few, many or a size class.

V gene: TRBV27; clone size: -; J gene: TRBJ2-7; D gene: -; CDR3 DNA: TGTGCCAGCAGTTTACTAGCTCGACGTAGCTACGAGCAGTACTTC; CDR3 protein: CASSLLARRSYEQYF
V gene: TRBV5-1; clone size: -; J gene: TRBJ2-7; D gene: -; CDR3 DNA: TGCGCCAGCAGCTTGAGTCGGGACTACGAGCAGTACTTC; CDR3 protein: CASSLSRDYEQYF
V gene: TRBV4-1; clone size: -; J gene: TRBJ1-6; D gene: -; CDR3 DNA: TGCGCCAGCAGCCAAGAGCCCTCTACAGGGTCAAATTCACCCCTCCACTTT; CDR3 protein: CASSQEPSTGSNSPLHF
V gene: TRBV11-3; clone size: once; J gene: TRBJ1-2; D gene: TRBD1; CDR3 DNA: TGTGCCAGCAGCCCCCAACCGGGACAGGGTGACTATGGCTACACCTTC; CDR3 protein: CASSPQPGQGDYGYTF
V gene: TRBV18; clone size: few; J gene: TRBJ1-1; D gene: -; CDR3 DNA: TGTGCCAGCTCACCAACCCCAGAGGTGGCTTTCTTT; CDR3 protein: CASSPTPEVAFF
V gene: TRBV28; clone size: -; J gene: TRBJ1-1; D gene: -; CDR3 DNA: TGTGCCAGCAAGACGGAGGCCTCTGTTCTGGGCACTGAAGCTTTCTTT; CDR3 protein: CASKTEASVLGTEAFF
V gene: TRBV5-1; clone size: -; J gene: TRBJ1-2; D gene: TRBD1; CDR3 DNA: TGCGCCAGCAAGACAGGGGGCGACGCTAACTATGGCTACACCTTC; CDR3 protein: CASKTGGDANYGYTF
V gene: TRBV19; clone size: -; J gene: TRBJ1-5; D gene: -; CDR3 DNA: TGTGCCAGTAGTATTGCAGGGACGGGACAGCCCCAGCATTTT; CDR3 protein: CASSIAGTGQPQHF
V gene: TRBV19; clone size: -; J gene: TRBJ1-4; D gene: -; CDR3 DNA: TGTGCAAGTAGAAGACCGACTAATGAAAAACTGTTTTTT; CDR3 protein: CASRRPTNEKLFF
V gene: TRBV5-6; clone size: -; J gene: TRBJ2-3; D gene: -; CDR3 DNA: TGTGCCAGCAGCTTCGAACTCGGGGGTCGAGATACGCAGTATTTT; CDR3 protein: CASSFELGGRDTQYF
V gene: TRBV4-2; clone size: -; J gene: TRBJ1-2; D gene: TRBD1; CDR3 DNA: TGTGCCAGCAGCCTCAGGGGGGCAGCCGATGGTGGCTACACCTTC; CDR3 protein: CASSLRGAADGGYTF
V gene: TRBV19; clone size: few; J gene: TRBJ1-5; D gene: -; CDR3 DNA: TGTGCCAGTAAAGGAATGAGCTACAATCAGCCCCAGCATTTT; CDR3 protein: CASKGMSYNQPQHF
V gene: TRBV27; clone size: -; J gene: TRBJ2-7; D gene: TRBD2; CDR3 DNA: TGTGCCAGCAGTTTACCCGGAGCGGGGGGCTCCGAGCAGTACTTC; CDR3 protein: CASSLPGAGGSEQYF
V gene: TRBV9; clone size: -; J gene: TRBJ2-5; D gene: TRBD1; CDR3 DNA: TGTGCCAGCAGCGTAGGTGGCCGGGACAGGGGGCGCGAGACCCAGTACTTC; CDR3 protein: CASSVGGRDRGRETQYF
V gene: TRBV11-2; clone size: -; J gene: TRBJ2-7; D gene: -; CDR3 DNA: TGTGCCAGCAGCTTTATAGAAGACGGCGAGCAGTACTTC; CDR3 protein: CASSFIEDGEQYF
V gene: TRBV5-1; clone size: once; J gene: TRBJ2-1; D gene: TRBD1; CDR3 DNA: TGCGCCAGCAGCTCAAGACAGGGCTATGAGCAGTTCTTC; CDR3 protein: CASSSRQGYEQFF
V gene: TRBV11-1; clone size: -; J gene: TRBJ2-5; D gene: -; CDR3 DNA: TGTGCCAGCAGCCCAACTAGGGAGGAAGAGACCCAGTACTTC; CDR3 protein: CASSPTREEETQYF
V gene: TRBV5-1; clone size: -; J gene: TRBJ1-1; D gene: -; CDR3 DNA: TGCGCCAGCAGTCGACAGGCGCCTGGCGCTGAAGCTTTCTTT; CDR3 protein: CASSRQAPGAEAFF
V gene: TRBV4-3; clone size: -; J gene: TRBJ2-7; D gene: -; CDR3 DNA: TGCGCCAGCAGCCAAATCTATGACAGCTCCTACGAGCAGTACTTC; CDR3 protein: CASSQIYDSSYEQYF
V gene: TRBV11-2; clone size: once; J gene: TRBJ2-5; D gene: -; CDR3 DNA: TGTGCCAGCGCCAGGACTCTCCAAGAGACCCAGTACTTC; CDR3 protein: CASARTLQETQYF
V gene: TRBV28; clone size: once; J gene: TRBJ1-2; D gene: TRBD1; CDR3 DNA: TGTGCCAGCAGCTATCGGACAGGGACCTTTGGTGACGGCTACACCTTC; CDR3 protein: CASSYRTGTFGDGYTF
V gene: TRBV6-1; clone size: few; J gene: TRBJ2-3; D gene: TRBD1; CDR3 DNA: TGTGCCAGCAGCGACAGGGGCTCAAGGACAGATACGCAGTATTTT; CDR3 protein: CASSDRGSRTDTQYF
V gene: TRBV4-2; clone size: -; J gene: TRBJ2-7; D gene: -; CDR3 DNA: TGTGCCAGCAGCCAAGTTAAAGAGGGCTACGAGCAGTACTTC; CDR3 protein: CASSQVKEGYEQYF
V gene: TRBV5-1; clone size: -; J gene: TRBJ1-2; D gene: -; CDR3 DNA: TGCGCCAGCAGCTTGGGTGACAGAAACTATGGCTACACCTTC; CDR3 protein: CASSLGDRNYGYTF
V gene: TRBV7-2; clone size: few; J gene: TRBJ1-3; D gene: -; CDR3 DNA: TGTGCCAGCAGCCCGGGGGGAAACACCATATATTTT; CDR3 protein: CASSPGGNTIYF
V gene: TRBV11-3; clone size: -; J gene: TRBJ2-3; D gene: TRBD2; CDR3 DNA: TGTGCCAGCAGCAGACTAGCGGGGATGAGCACAGATACGCAGTATTTT; CDR3 protein: CASSRLAGMSTDTQYF
V gene: TRBV11-2; clone size: -; J gene: TRBJ2-1; D gene: -; CDR3 DNA: TGTGCCAGCAGCTTGTCCCATGAGCAGTTCTTC; CDR3 protein: CASSLSHEQFF
V gene: TRBV30; clone size: -; J gene: TRBJ1-3; D gene: -; CDR3 DNA: TGTGCCTCTAACGAGGGGGGCATTTCTGGAAACACCATATATTTT; CDR3 protein: CASNEGGISGNTIYF
V gene: TRBV6-5; clone size: -; J gene: TRBJ2-7; D gene: TRBD1; CDR3 DNA: TGTGCCAGCAGTTACTCGAATATGGGACAGGGGACCGAGCAGTACTTC; CDR3 protein: CASSYSNMGQGTEQYF
V gene: TRBV19; clone size: few; J gene: TRBJ1-2; D gene: -; CDR3 DNA: TGTGCCAGTACCATAGGAGGGCCGAGTGGCTACACCTTC; CDR3 protein: CASTIGGPSGYTF
V gene: TRBV6-1; clone size: -; J gene: TRBJ1-3; D gene: -; CDR3 DNA: TGTGCCAGCATCCTCGGAAACACCATATATTTT; CDR3 protein: CASILGNTIYF
V gene: TRBV30; clone size: -; J gene: TRBJ1-6; D gene: -; CDR3 DNA: TGTGCCTGGGAAGGTTGGACAGCGAATTCACCCCTCCACTTT; CDR3 protein: CAWEGWTANSPLHF
V gene: TRBV4-3; clone size: -; J gene: TRBJ1-1; D gene: -; CDR3 DNA: TGCGCCAGCAGCCAGGGATTCAGAACCATGAACACTGAAGCTTTCTTT; CDR3 protein: CASSQGFRTMNTEAFF
V gene: TRBV5-1; clone size: once; J gene: TRBJ1-4; D gene: TRBD1; CDR3 DNA: TGCGCCAGCAGCCCAACAGGGGGCCCAACTAATGAAAAACTGTTTTTT; CDR3 protein: CASSPTGGPTNEKLFF
V gene: TRBV7-8; clone size: -; J gene: TRBJ1-1; D gene: -; CDR3 DNA: TGTGCCAGCAGCCCCACCCGGGGAACCAGGGGAAGCACTGAAGCTTTCTTT; CDR3 protein: CASSPTRGTRGSTEAFF
V gene: TRBV19; clone size: once; J gene: TRBJ2-1; D gene: TRBD1; CDR3 DNA: TGTGCCAGTAGCGATCGGACAGGGAGCTCCTACAATGAGCAGTTCTTC; CDR3 protein: CASSDRTGSSYNEQFF
V gene: TRBV6-5; clone size: once; J gene: TRBJ2-7; D gene: TRBD1; CDR3 DNA: TGTGCCAGCAGTTCCCGACAGAGGGGGCACTCCTACGAGCAGTACTTC; CDR3 protein: CASSSRQRGHSYEQYF
V gene: TRBV5-1; clone size: -; J gene: TRBJ2-1; D gene: -; CDR3 DNA: TGCGCCAGCTGTCTCTCACCGGGAGAGGTGCAGTTCTTC; CDR3 protein: CASCLSPGEVQFF
V gene: TRBV7-8; clone size: -; J gene: TRBJ1-2; D gene: -; CDR3 DNA: TGTGCCAGCAGCTTTCAGCAGGGAGTTAACTATGGCTACACCTTC; CDR3 protein: CASSFQQGVNYGYTF
V gene: TRBV5-5; clone size: -; J gene: TRBJ1-4; D gene: -; CDR3 DNA: TGTGCCAGCAGCTACTCGACAGAACGAGGTGAAAAACTGTTTTTT; CDR3 protein: CASSYSTERGEKLFF
V gene: TRBV4-2; clone size: -; J gene: TRBJ2-2; D gene: TRBD1; CDR3 DNA: TGTGCCAGCAGCCAACGACAGGGACCCGGGGAGCTGTTTTTT; CDR3 protein: CASSQRQGPGELFF
V gene: TRBV10-3; clone size: -; J gene: TRBJ1-4; D gene: -; CDR3 DNA: TGTGCCACTAAATTCGAAGGGACTAATGAAAAACTGTTTTTT; CDR3 protein: CATKFEGTNEKLFF
V gene: TRBV9; clone size: -; J gene: TRBJ2-7; D gene: -; CDR3 DNA: TGTGCCAGCAGCGTAGGTCCCGCCCGCACCTACGAGCAGTACTTC; CDR3 protein: CASSVGPARTYEQYF
V gene: TRBV5-1; clone size: -; J gene: TRBJ1-4; D gene: -; CDR3 DNA: TGCGCCAGCAGCTTGGGTTGGGGGAGATTAGAAAAACTGTTTTTT; CDR3 protein: CASSLGWGRLEKLFF
V gene: TRBV19; clone size: -; J gene: TRBJ2-6; D gene: -; CDR3 DNA: TGTGCCAGTAGTCACCAGGCCTCTGGGGCCAACGTCCTGACTTTC; CDR3 protein: CASSHQASGANVLTF
V gene: TRBV30; clone size: -; J gene: TRBJ1-1; D gene: -; CDR3 DNA: TGTGCCTGGAGCCCTAAGGCAGGACGGAACACTGAAGCTTTCTTT; CDR3 protein: CAWSPKAGRNTEAFF
V gene: TRBV5-4; clone size: -; J gene: TRBJ2-7; D gene: -; CDR3 DNA: TGTGCCACGACCCAGGGATTGGGGCTCGAGCAGTACTTC; CDR3 protein: CATTQGLGLEQYF
V gene: TRBV7-2; clone size: -; J gene: TRBJ1-2; D gene: -; CDR3 DNA: TGTGCCAGCAGCTTGACTTGGGACGGATTAACAACCTTC; CDR3 protein: CASSLTWDGLTTF
V gene: TRBV5-1; clone size: -; J gene: TRBJ1-2; D gene: TRBD1; CDR3 DNA: TGCGCCAGCAGCTTGTTGGGACAGGAGGATGGCTACACCTTC; CDR3 protein: CASSLLGQEDGYTF
V gene: TRBV7-2; clone size: -; J gene: TRBJ2-1; D gene: -; CDR3 DNA: TGTGCCAGCAGCTCCGGACAATTCAATGAGCAGTTCTTC; CDR3 protein: CASSSGQFNEQFF
V gene: TRBV10-3; clone size: -; J gene: TRBJ1-2; D gene: -; CDR3 DNA: TGTGCCATCAGTGGGGACGTAAACTATGGCTACACCTTC; CDR3 protein: CAISGDVNYGYTF
V gene: TRBV6-1; clone size: -; J gene: TRBJ2-5; D gene: -; CDR3 DNA: TGTGCCAGCAGTGAACAGCTTTCGTCTGGTGAGACCCAGTACTTC; CDR3 protein: CASSEQLSSGETQYF
V gene: TRBV2; clone size: -; J gene: TRBJ2-1; D gene: -; CDR3 DNA: TGTGCCAGCAGTGTTTCACTCACATACAATGAGCAGTTCTTC; CDR3 protein: CASSVSLTYNEQFF
V gene: TRBV2; clone size: -; J gene: TRBJ1-2; D gene: -; CDR3 DNA: TGTGCCAGCAGAGAACCTGGGACTAACTATGGCTACACCTTC; CDR3 protein: CASREPGTNYGYTF
V gene: TRBV7-2; clone size: -; J gene: TRBJ2-3; D gene: TRBD1; CDR3 DNA: TGTGCCAGCAGCCCGGACAGGGGGAACACAGATACGCAGTATTTT; CDR3 protein: CASSPDRGNTDTQYF